This TCR beta chain was observed in a study of OX40 agonist ivuxolimab in advanced cancers. Study-level information: Participants averaged approximately 60 years of age (range 23 to 79) and were around 80% male. Partial responses were achieved by three patients, of whom one had hepatocellular carcinoma and two had cutaneous melanoma.

Systemic immunosuppression or autoimmune disease history was grounds to exclude patients. Note on this clone: Antigen unknown.

Study-level findings and limits: Among expanded peripheral T cells, antigen specificity went undetermined.

TCRdb's table, derived via immunoSEQ multiplex PCR, lists solely in-frame clones and lacks some. The sample lists approximately 33,000 clones; 75% to 90% were seen once. Sequenced here: CD4+ or CD8+ T cells sorted from blood, sampled in a trial of the OX40 agonist ivuxolimab. This receptor was identified in an adult with an advanced solid tumor such as melanoma, head and neck, liver or kidney cancer.

The DNA of the CDR3 is TGCGCCAGCAGCCAAAAGGACGTCGGATGGTCCTATAGCAATCAGCCCCAGCATTTT. Its translation: CASSQKDVGWSYSNQPQHF. This chain connects TRBV4-1 to TRBJ1-5; no clear D gene. Germline-derived CDR1 and CDR2 are MGHRA and YSYEKL. This CDR3 spans 19 amino acids. V lost 2 bases, J lost 0 bases, and 20 bases lay in between.